This T cell receptor (beta chain) was documented in a study of Ad26.COV2.S vaccination and SARS-CoV-2 variants. Study background: Within the COV1001 Ad26.COV2.S trial arm, the donor was enrolled.

Study findings and constraints: The placebo group had lower spike-specific TCR breadth than the vaccine recipients did. Across vaccine and placebo recipients, the breadth of non-spike TCRs was similar. Measures of TCR breadth and depth may have fallen short of total T cell responses.

To note about this clone: Its cognate antigen is unknown.

Specified treatment: some 19 received Ad26.COV2.S at low or high dose, single or two shots; 5 received placebo; per-sample allocation not given. Collection of samples fell on day 63 after the first vaccine or placebo injection. Libraries were prepared by immunoSEQ multiplex PCR; TCRdb keeps only in-frame clonotypes and omits some of them. The data hold fewer than 500,000 clones, with 75% to 95% observed a single time. Germline V CDR1 and CDR2: LNHDA, SQIVND (reference sequence). The CDR3 spans 15 residues. The ends were cut back, 7 bases at V and 6 bases at J, with 19 bases in the middle. Sample: peripheral blood, taken in a trial of Ad26.COV2.S vaccine versus placebo. This clonotype originated in a person aged 18-65 years who received the Ad26.COV2.S COVID-19 vaccine or a placebo. The chain has TRBV19 and TRBJ2-1; D is unresolved. The CDR3 region is CASTIMKGRGNEQFF. CDR3 bases: TGTGCCAGTACCATCATGAAGGGCCGAGGCAATGAGCAGTTCTTC.